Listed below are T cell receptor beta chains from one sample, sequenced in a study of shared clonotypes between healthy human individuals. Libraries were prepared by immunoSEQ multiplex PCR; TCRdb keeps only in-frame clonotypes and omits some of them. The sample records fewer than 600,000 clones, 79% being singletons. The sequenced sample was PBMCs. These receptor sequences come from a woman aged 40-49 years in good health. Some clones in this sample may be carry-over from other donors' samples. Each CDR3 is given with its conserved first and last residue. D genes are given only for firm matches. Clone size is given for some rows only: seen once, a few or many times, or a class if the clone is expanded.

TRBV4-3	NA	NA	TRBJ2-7	CASSQGGGLSYEQYF	TGCGCCAGCAGCCAAGGGGGGGGCCTCTCCTACGAGCAGTACTTC
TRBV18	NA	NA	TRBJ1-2	CASRGDSGYTF	TGTGCCAGTCGTGGAGACTCTGGCTACACCTTC
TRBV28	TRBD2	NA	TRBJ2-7	CASSTGGLGDYEQYF	TGTGCCAGCAGTACCGGAGGACTAGGGGATTACGAGCAGTACTTC
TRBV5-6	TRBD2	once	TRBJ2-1	CASSVLAGERNEQFF	TGTGCCAGCAGCGTACTAGCGGGAGAACGGAATGAGCAGTTCTTC
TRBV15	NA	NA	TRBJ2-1	CATSRDGILGDEQFF	TGTGCCACCAGCAGAGATGGGATTTTAGGAGATGAGCAGTTCTTC
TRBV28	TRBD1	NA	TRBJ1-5	CASIDSGTGFQPQHF	TGTGCCAGCATCGACTCCGGGACAGGGTTTCAGCCCCAGCATTTT
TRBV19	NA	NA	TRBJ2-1	CASSMAFTDGQFF	TGTGCCAGTAGTATGGCATTCACCGACGGGCAGTTCTTC
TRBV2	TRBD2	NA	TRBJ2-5	CASSLGLAGGQETQYF	TGTGCCAGCAGCTTGGGACTAGCGGGAGGGCAAGAGACCCAGTACTTC
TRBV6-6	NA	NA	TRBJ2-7	CASSYSGTSSYEQYF	TGTGCCAGCAGTTACTCTGGGACCAGCTCCTACGAGCAGTACTTC
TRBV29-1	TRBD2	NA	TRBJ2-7	CSARPSGSYEQYF	TGCAGCGCTCGCCCTAGCGGCTCCTACGAGCAGTACTTC
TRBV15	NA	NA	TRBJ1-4	CATSSGGMGSSIANEKLFF	TGTGCCACCAGCAGCGGAGGGATGGGAAGCTCCATCGCTAATGAAAAACTGTTTTTT
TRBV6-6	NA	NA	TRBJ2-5	CASSYRAAQETQYF	TGTGCCAGCAGTTACCGAGCGGCACAAGAGACCCAGTACTTC
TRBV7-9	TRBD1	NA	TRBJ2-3	CASRRTGGGTDTQYF	TGTGCCAGCAGGCGTACAGGGGGTGGCACAGATACGCAGTATTTT
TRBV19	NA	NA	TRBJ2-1	CASSIESLGNEQFF	TGTGCCAGTAGTATAGAGAGTTTAGGGAATGAGCAGTTCTTC
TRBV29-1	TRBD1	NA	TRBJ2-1	CSAGTGYNEQFF	TGCAGCGCGGGGACAGGGTACAATGAGCAGTTCTTC
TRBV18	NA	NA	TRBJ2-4	CASSGGQAKNIQYF	TGTGCCAGCTCAGGCGGACAGGCCAAAAACATTCAGTACTTC
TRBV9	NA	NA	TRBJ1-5	CASSLEGHSNQPQHF	TGTGCCAGCAGCCTGGAGGGACATAGCAATCAGCCCCAGCATTTT
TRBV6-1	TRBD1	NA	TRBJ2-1	CASIRGTGGFNEQFF	TGTGCCAGCATCCGCGGGACAGGGGGATTCAATGAGCAGTTCTTC
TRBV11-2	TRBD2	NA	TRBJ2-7	CASSSPTSGRIYEQYF	TGTGCCAGCAGCTCCCCGACTAGCGGGAGAATCTACGAGCAGTACTTC
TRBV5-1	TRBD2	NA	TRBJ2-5	CASSFQMAGAVGETQYF	TGCGCCAGCAGCTTCCAAATGGCGGGAGCCGTGGGAGAGACCCAGTACTTC
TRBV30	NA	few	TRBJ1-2	CAWTLLGVGYTF	TGTGCCTGGACCCTGCTGGGTGTCGGCTACACCTTC
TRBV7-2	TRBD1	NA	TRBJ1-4	CASSPSPGQVEKLFF	TGTGCCAGCAGCCCCAGCCCGGGACAGGTCGAAAAACTGTTTTTT
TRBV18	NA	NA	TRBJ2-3	CASSPGDPSTDTQYF	TGTGCCAGCTCACCGGGGGACCCCTCCACAGATACGCAGTATTTT
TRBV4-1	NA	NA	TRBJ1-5	CASSQDRHLPQHF	TGCGCCAGCAGCCAAGATCGGCATTTACCCCAGCATTTT
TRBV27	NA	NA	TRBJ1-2	CASSLSGSYGYTF	TGTGCCAGCAGTTTATCCGGAAGCTATGGCTACACCTTC
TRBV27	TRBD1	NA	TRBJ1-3	CASSQGAGNTIYF	TGTGCCAGCAGCCAGGGGGCCGGAAACACCATATATTTT
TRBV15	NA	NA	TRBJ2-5	CATSRDLRAQETQYF	TGTGCCACCAGCAGAGATCTGCGGGCTCAAGAGACCCAGTACTTC
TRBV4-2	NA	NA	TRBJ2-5	CASGRDDGQETQYF	TGTGCCAGCGGTCGGGACGATGGCCAAGAGACCCAGTACTTC
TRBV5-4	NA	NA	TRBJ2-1	CASSLWGIHEQFF	TGTGCCAGCAGCTTGTGGGGGATCCATGAGCAGTTCTTC
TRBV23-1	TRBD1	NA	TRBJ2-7	CASTDRGPEYF	TGCGCCAGCACCGACAGGGGGCCGGAGTACTTC
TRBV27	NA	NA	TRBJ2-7	CASSVSGASSYEQYF	TGTGCCAGCAGTGTCTCAGGGGCAAGCTCCTACGAGCAGTACTTC
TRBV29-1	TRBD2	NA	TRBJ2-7	CSAALAGDYEQYF	TGCAGCGCCGCCCTAGCGGGAGACTACGAGCAGTACTTC
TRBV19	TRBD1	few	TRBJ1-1	CASSPGQGAEAFF	TGTGCCAGTAGTCCAGGACAGGGGGCTGAAGCTTTCTTT
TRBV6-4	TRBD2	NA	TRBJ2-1	CASSQLAGGFNEQFF	TGTGCCAGCAGCCAACTAGCGGGAGGGTTCAATGAGCAGTTCTTC
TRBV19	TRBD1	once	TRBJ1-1	CASSPGQLLNTEAFF	TGTGCCAGTAGTCCGGGACAGTTACTGAACACTGAAGCTTTCTTT
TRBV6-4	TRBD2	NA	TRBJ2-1	CASSDTGEGYNEQFF	TGTGCCAGCAGTGACACGGGGGAGGGGTACAATGAGCAGTTCTTC
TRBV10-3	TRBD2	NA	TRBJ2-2	CAISPGLAAGELFF	TGTGCCATCAGTCCGGGACTAGCCGCCGGGGAGCTGTTTTTT
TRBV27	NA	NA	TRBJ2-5	CASSPTPPGTQYF	TGTGCCAGCAGTCCCACCCCCCCTGGGACCCAGTACTTC
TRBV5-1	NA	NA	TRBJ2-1	CASSLGLVGAHNEQFF	TGCGCCAGCAGCTTGGGACTAGTGGGGGCACACAATGAGCAGTTCTTC
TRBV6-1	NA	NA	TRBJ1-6	CASSVQLLNSPLHF	TGTGCCAGCAGTGTACAGCTACTTAATTCACCCCTCCACTTT